The 5 T cell receptor beta chains below were found in one sample sequenced in a study of beta chain features in type 1 diabetes. The sequenced template was cDNA made from the entire isolated RNA. Only in-frame clones appear in the TCRdb table, and some are missing; sequencing was by immunoSEQ multiplex PCR. The sample lists about 15,000 clones, less than 45% occurring once. The sample was stem cell memory CD4+ T cells from blood. All receptors derive from a woman aged 40 to 50 in good health.

CDR3 region: CASRSIYNTGRYEQYF. CDR3 nucleotide sequence: TGCGCCAGCAGGAGCATTTATAATACAGGGCGCTACGAGCAGTACTTC. This chain uses TRBV5-1 with TRBJ2-7, with a weak D call TRBD1 (6 bases). Germline CDR1 is SGHRS and CDR2 is YFSETQ. V was shortened by 5 bases and J by 3 bases, with 21 bases between the two germline ends. This CDR3 has 16 amino acids.

The J gene is TRBJ1-4, the V gene TRBV25-1, with D uncertain. This CDR3 contains 14 residues. V dropped 4 bases and J dropped 7 bases, with 13 bases sitting between them. Per the germline V gene, CDR1 is MGHDK and CDR2 is SYGVNS. CDR3 loop: CASSVAATGEKLFF. The CDR3 DNA sequence: TGTGCCAGCAGTGTAGCGGCGACGGGTGAAAAACTGTTTTTT.

This sequence joins TRBV5-1 and TRBJ2-5, with TRBD2 matching over 11 bases. V was pared by 1 base and J by 11 bases, with 10 bases of the junction left unmatched. The CDR3 runs 15 residues. Germline V gene data show CDR1 as SGHRS and CDR2 as YFSETQ. The CDR3 spells CASSLLIAGGPEQYF. The CDR3 nucleotides read TGCGCCAGCAGCTTGCTTATAGCGGGGGGGCCAGAGCAGTACTTC.

The chain recombines TRBV19 with TRBJ2-5; D call uncertain. CDR1 and CDR2 (germline): LNHDA, SQIVND (reference sequence). Trimming removed 5 bases at V and 4 bases at J, with 5 bases between. The CDR3 is 11 amino acids. Written as DNA, the CDR3 is TGTGCCAGTAGTTCCGGAGAGACCCAGTACTTC. Its protein is CASSSGETQYF.

The chain uses TRBV10-3 and TRBJ2-3, with 8 bases lining up with TRBD1. After removal of 5 bases from V and 7 bases from J, the junction contained 14 bases not matched to a gene. This CDR3 is built from 16 residues. Germline V lookup: CDR1 ENHRY, CDR2 SYGVKD. CDR3 DNA sequence: TGTGCCATCAGTCGGGCGGACAGGGCAGGGACATATACGCAGTATTTT. It translates to CAISRADRAGTYTQYF.